This T cell receptor beta chain was captured by sequencing in a study of cytomegalovirus exposure and HLA in healthy donors. Findings and caveats of the study: The study flagged some 170 TCR beta chains as cytomegalovirus-associated.

Libraries were prepared by immunoSEQ multiplex PCR; TCRdb keeps only in-frame clonotypes and omits some of them. This table holds about 190,000 clones, approximately 88% found once. Regarding this clone: Its antigen remains unidentified. A read error may be the cause here, since a much bigger clone is one base away. Other DNA sequences in the sample encode the same CDR3.

Sequencing was carried out using PBMCs. This clonotype originated in a man aged 18 to 35 in good health and CMV-seropositive.

The CDR3 is CASSELAGATGELFF. CDR3 DNA sequence: TGTGCCAGCAGTGAACTAGCGGGAGCCACCGGGGAGCTGTTTTTT. The chain is built from TRBV6-1 and TRBJ2-2, with TRBD2 matching 10 bases. This CDR3 has 15 residues. Germline V gene data show CDR1 as MNHNS and CDR2 as SASEGT. With 2 bases clipped from V and 4 bases from J, the junction kept 1 base outside the gene matches.